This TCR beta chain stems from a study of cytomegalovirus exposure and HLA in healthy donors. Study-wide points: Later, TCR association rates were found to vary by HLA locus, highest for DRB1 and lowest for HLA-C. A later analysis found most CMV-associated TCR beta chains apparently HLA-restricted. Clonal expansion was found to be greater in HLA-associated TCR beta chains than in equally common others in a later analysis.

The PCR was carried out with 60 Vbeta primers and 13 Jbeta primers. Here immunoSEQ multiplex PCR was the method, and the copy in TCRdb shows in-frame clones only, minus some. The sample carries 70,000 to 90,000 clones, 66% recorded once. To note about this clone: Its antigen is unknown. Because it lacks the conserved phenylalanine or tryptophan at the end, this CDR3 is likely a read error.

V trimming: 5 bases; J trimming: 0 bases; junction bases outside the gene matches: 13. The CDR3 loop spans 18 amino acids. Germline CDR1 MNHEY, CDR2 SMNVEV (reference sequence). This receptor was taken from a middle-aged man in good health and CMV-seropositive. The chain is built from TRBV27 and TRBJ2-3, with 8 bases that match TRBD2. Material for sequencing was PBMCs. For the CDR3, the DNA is TGTGCCAGCAGTACCCCCGCGGGGGGTTGGGTTAGCACAGATACGCAGTATCTT. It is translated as CASSTPAGGWVSTDTQYL.